This T cell receptor (beta chain) was obtained from a study of radiation and T cells in renal cell carcinoma. Study conclusions and caveats: Compared with controls, irradiated tumors had more, larger dominant CDR3 motifs.

This CDR3 is built from 13 residues. Germline V lookup: CDR1 SGHNT, CDR2 YYREEE (reference sequence). Trimming removed 4 bases at V and 2 bases at J, with 9 bases between. Produced via immunoSEQ multiplex PCR; TCRdb's table is partial and in-frame only. The sample comprises under 30,000 clones, nearly 55% of which are singletons, and approximately 21% rests with the top ten. Sample treatment: treatment-naive control, cytoreductive nephrectomy. Controls were unirradiated tumors from treatment-naive cytoreductive nephrectomy patients. Regarding this clone: Its antigen is as yet unknown.

This receptor was taken from a human donor with renal cell carcinoma. V and J are TRBV5-4 and TRBJ1-1, with D possibly being TRBD1 (6 bases). The sequences come from tumor tissue, collected from a patient whose treatment was nephrectomy without radiotherapy. CDR3 protein: CASSHRVNTEAFF. Here the CDR3 DNA reads TGTGCCAGCAGCCACAGGGTTAACACTGAAGCTTTCTTT.